This record looks at one T cell receptor beta chain sequence and its context. Sequencing used immunoSEQ multiplex PCR; TCRdb keeps in-frame clones, though not all of them. Of some 390,000 clones in the sample, over 75% were seen once. This record belongs to a study of blood T cell repertoires in COVID-19. V was trimmed by 8 bases and J by 2 bases, leaving 6 bases between them. The V gene's germline CDR1 is KGHDR and CDR2 SFDVKD. CDR3 length: 13 residues. The sequence was collected from a man younger than 45 who had recovered from COVID-19. V usage is TRBV24-1 and J usage is TRBJ2-6; D unclear. The specimen was PBMCs or T cells enriched from blood (not recorded which). CDR3 sequence: CATKLPGANVLTF. CDR3 DNA: TGTGCCACCAAGCTTCCTGGGGCCAACGTCCTGACTTTC.